Following are 5 T cell receptor beta chains from one sample sequenced in a study of cytomegalovirus exposure and HLA in healthy donors. This PCR relied on a set of 60 Vbeta primers and 13 Jbeta primers. Repertoires were generated with immunoSEQ multiplex PCR, while TCRdb's copy carries only in-frame clones and drops some. Of under 200,000 clones listed, 79% were seen once; the top ten hold around 4.8%. Input material: PBMCs. The receptors stem from a woman under 40 in good health and CMV-seropositive.

This clone appeared a single time. The DNA of the CDR3 is TGCAGCGTTCGTGCAACATTGAGGGACACTGAAGCTTTCTTT. It codes for CSVRATLRDTEAFF. The rearrangement joins TRBV29-1 to TRBJ1-1; D is unresolved. The CDR3 consists of 14 residues. Germline V CDR1 and CDR2: SQVTM, ANQGSEA. Deletions cut 5 bases from V and 3 bases from J, with 16 bases between.

The rearrangement uses TRBV29-1 and TRBJ2-1; D perhaps matches TRBD1 (6 bases). The CDR3 runs 13 residues. V was trimmed by 6 bases and J by 4 bases, leaving 13 bases between them. The germline V gene encodes CDR1 SQVTM and CDR2 ANQGSEA. CDR3 sequence reads: CSVCPQGYNEQFF. The CDR3, as DNA: TGCAGCGTATGCCCCCAGGGGTACAATGAGCAGTTCTTC.

This chain uses TRBV28 with TRBJ1-3; 9 bases agree with TRBD1. The junction had 10 bases not matched to a gene; V was cut back by 5 bases and J by 2 bases. This CDR3 comprises 17 residues. Germline V gene lookup returns CDR1 MDHEN and CDR2 SYDVKM. The CDR3 nucleotides are TGTGCCAGCAGTCCATCCCCGGGACAGGGTGCTGGAAACACCATATATTTT. Protein sequence: CASSPSPGQGAGNTIYF.

This clone was observed a few times. The rearrangement joins TRBV7-9 to TRBJ2-7; TRBD1 is a possible D gene (5 bases). The CDR3 sequence is 14 residues long. Germline V CDR1 and CDR2: SEHNR, FQNEAQ (reference sequence). With 4 bases removed from V and 9 bases from J, the gap between germline ends came to 19 bases. CDR3 sequence: CASSSIVGHSWQYF. In nucleotides, the CDR3 is TGTGCCAGCAGCTCTATCGTAGGACACTCTTGGCAGTACTTC.

The genes are TRBV29-1 and TRBJ1-1; 7 positions match TRBD1. V lost 6 bases to trimming and J lost 4 bases; unmatched junction nucleotides: 11. CDR3 length equals 14 residues. CDR1 and CDR2 (germline): SQVTM, ANQGSEA. The CDR3 coding sequence is TGCAGCGTAAACCCGAATACAGGGGCCACTGAAGCTTTCTTT. Amino acids: CSVNPNTGATEAFF.